Sequencing of this T cell receptor (beta chain) was carried out in a study of chemoradiotherapy in HPV16-positive cancers. Profiled with immunoSEQ multiplex PCR; TCRdb holds only in-frame clones, not every one. The repertoire holds approximately 12,000 clones, with roughly 73% as singletons. With 3 bases removed from V and 10 bases from J, the gap between germline ends came to 6 bases. This CDR3 region has 11 residues. CDR1 and CDR2 from the germline V gene are SGHNT and YENEEA. This clonotype was obtained from a human donor with HPV-associated anogenital cancer. The specimen was collected from a patient who underwent chemoradiotherapy. The rearrangement uses TRBV11-3 and TRBJ1-4; no reliable D call. CDR3 bases: TGTGCCAGCAGCTTTGGTGGAAAACTGTTTTTT. This sequence encodes CASSFGGKLFF. Variable domain in full (rest from reference TRBV11-3 and TRBJ1-4): EAGVVQSPRYKIIEKKQPVAFWCNPISGHNTLYWYLQNLGQGPELLIRYENEEAVDDSQLPKDRFSAERLKGVDSTLKIQPAELGDSAVYLCASSFGGKLFFGSGTQLSVL.